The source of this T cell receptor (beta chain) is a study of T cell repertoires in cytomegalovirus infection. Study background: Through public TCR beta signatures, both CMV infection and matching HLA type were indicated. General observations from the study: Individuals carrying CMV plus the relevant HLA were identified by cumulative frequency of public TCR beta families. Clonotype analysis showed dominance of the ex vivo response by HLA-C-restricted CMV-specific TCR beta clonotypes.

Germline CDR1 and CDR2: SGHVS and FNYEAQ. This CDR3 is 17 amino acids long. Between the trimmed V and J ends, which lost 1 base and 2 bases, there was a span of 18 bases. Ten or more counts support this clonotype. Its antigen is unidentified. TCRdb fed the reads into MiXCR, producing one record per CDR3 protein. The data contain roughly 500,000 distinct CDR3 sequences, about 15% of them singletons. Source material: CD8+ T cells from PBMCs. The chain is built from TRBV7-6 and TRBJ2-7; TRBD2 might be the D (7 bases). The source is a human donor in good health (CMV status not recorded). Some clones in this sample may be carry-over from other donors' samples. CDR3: CASSLGGGGLPPYEQYF. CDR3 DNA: TGTGCCAGCAGCTTAGGGGGAGGGGGACTTCCCCCCTACGAGCAGTACTTC.